The T cell receptor (beta chain) under discussion was sequenced for a study of T cells in localized non-small cell lung cancer. Study results and limitations: Uninvolved neighboring lung showed the greatest T cell clonality, exceeding tumor. Heterogeneity stays possible, as sequencing covered only one tumor region. Higher blood T cell density tracked longer overall survival. A median about 50 of the top 100 tumor clones appeared in adjacent lung.

Germline V gives CDR1 LNHDA, CDR2 SQIVND (reference sequence). The CDR3 contains 16 residues. Between the trimmed V and J ends, which lost 5 bases and 0 bases, there was a span of 14 bases. Sequencing used immunoSEQ multiplex PCR; TCRdb keeps in-frame clones, though not all of them. The data show tens of thousands of clones, around 86% seen once. This clone has only one observation. Its antigen is not identified. This chain joins TRBV19 and TRBJ2-1, with a tentative D call TRBD2 (6 bases). This specimen consisted of peripheral blood, obtained before any cancer treatment. This TCR came from a man aged 40-75 years with stage I squamous cell lung carcinoma. CDR3 DNA: TGTGCCAGTAGTCCCGGACTACCGAGCTCCTACAATGAGCAGTTCTTC. Translated: CASSPGLPSSYNEQFF.